Presented here are 5 T cell receptor beta chains from one specimen sequenced in a study of cytomegalovirus exposure and HLA in healthy donors. PCR employed 60 Vbeta and 13 Jbeta primers. TCRdb's table, derived via immunoSEQ multiplex PCR, lists solely in-frame clones and lacks some. The profile covers roughly 100,000 clones, with roughly 79% appearing a single time and around 5% taken by the ten largest. Sequencing was performed on PBMCs. Source of these receptors: a woman aged 40 to 49 in good health and CMV-seronegative.

The genes are TRBV4-1 and TRBJ1-1; perhaps TRBD1 as D (6 bases). Germline CDR1 MGHRA, CDR2 YSYEKL. The CDR3 covers 16 residues. With 2 bases removed from V and 0 bases from J, the gap between germline ends came to 13 bases. CDR3 nucleotide sequence: TGCGCCAGCAGCCAACCCCGGACAGTCCTGAACACTGAAGCTTTCTTT. It codes for CASSQPRTVLNTEAFF.

The rearrangement links TRBV4-2 to TRBJ2-2, with D maybe TRBD1 (6 bases). The germline V gene has CDR1 LGHNA and CDR2 YNFKEQ. Trimming left V 4 bases short and J 5 bases short, with 14 bases between. CDR3 size: 15 residues. The CDR3 spells CASSLGTSGTGELFF. The CDR3 DNA reads as TGTGCCAGCAGCCTTGGGACAAGTGGGACCGGGGAGCTGTTTTTT.

The chain has TRBV4-2 and TRBJ2-7, with D tentatively TRBD1 (7 bases). CDR1 is LGHNA, CDR2 YNFKEQ, per germline. The V and J ends lost 4 bases and 2 bases respectively, with 12 bases between them. CDR3 length: 14 residues. The DNA for the CDR3 is TGTGCCAGCAGCCCGCGGGACAGTGCCTACGAGCAGTACTTC. Translation gives CASSPRDSAYEQYF.

The rearrangement uses TRBV5-1 and TRBJ2-5; 7 bases are a match to TRBD1. Germline V lookup: CDR1 SGHRS, CDR2 YFSETQ. J lost 3 bases, V lost 5 bases, and 4 bases had no gene match. CDR3 length: 13 residues. The DNA for the CDR3 is TGCGCCAGCAGGAGAGGGGGCGAAGAGACCCAGTACTTC. Its translation is CASRRGGEETQYF.

This clone has more than one count but fewer than ten. This chain uses TRBV29-1 with TRBJ2-1; 8 bases line up with TRBD1. This CDR3 region has 14 residues. CDR1 and CDR2 from the germline V gene are SQVTM and ANQGSEA. The DNA for the CDR3 is TGCAGTGTCCAGGGACAGGAGACCCACAATGAGCAGTTCTTC. It encodes CSVQGQETHNEQFF.